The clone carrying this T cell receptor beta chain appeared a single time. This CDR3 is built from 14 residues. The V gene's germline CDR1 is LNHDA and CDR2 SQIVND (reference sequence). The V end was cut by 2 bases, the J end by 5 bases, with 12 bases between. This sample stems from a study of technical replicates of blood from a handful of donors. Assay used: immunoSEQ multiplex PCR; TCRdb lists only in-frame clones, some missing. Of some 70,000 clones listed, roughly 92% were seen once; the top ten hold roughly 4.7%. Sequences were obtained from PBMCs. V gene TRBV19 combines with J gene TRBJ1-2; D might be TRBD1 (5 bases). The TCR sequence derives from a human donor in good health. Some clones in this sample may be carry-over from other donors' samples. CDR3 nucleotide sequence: TGTGCCAGTAGTATATCGGAGGGACCTTATGGCTACACCTTC. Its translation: CASSISEGPYGYTF.